The clone carrying this T cell receptor (beta chain) has ten or more counts. What the library attached to individual cDNA molecules were unique molecular identifiers. TCRdb re-called the RACE reads with MiXCR, one entry per CDR3 protein. The table shows about 400,000 distinct CDR3 sequences, with about 6% occurring only once. This entry belongs to a study of human T cells and chemical hapten exposure. Study as a whole: Small pooled library volume differences chiefly drove per-sample TCR yield variation.

This CDR3 has 14 amino acids. Germline loops: CDR1 LGHNA, CDR2 YSLEER. V was shortened by 4 bases and J by 5 bases, with 13 bases between the two germline ends. As for time point: patch test 2, 6 weeks after DPC sensitization. Treatment of the sample: therapeutic diphenylcyclopropenone sensitization with weekly scalp DPC. Blood sampling occurred before each patch-test application. The sample in question was whole blood, obtained in connection with sensitization to the hapten diphenylcyclopropenone (DPC). The clonotype comes from a woman aged 18-30 years with alopecia areata. Some clones in this sample may be carry-over from other donors' samples. V and J are TRBV4-3 and TRBJ2-3; D possibly corresponds to TRBD2 (5 bases). This CDR3 reads CASSRVEGRDTQYF. The CDR3 nucleotides read TGCGCCAGCAGCCGGGTCGAAGGGAGAGATACGCAGTATTTT.